The entry below describes one TCR beta chain. Germline V gene data show CDR1 as SGHNT and CDR2 as YYREEE (reference sequence). V was trimmed by 5 bases and J by 4 bases, leaving 12 bases between them. The CDR3 is made up of 13 amino acids. The protocol was immunoSEQ multiplex PCR, while the TCRdb copy is restricted to in-frame clones and leaves out a portion. Of fewer than 350,000 clones in the sample, 75% to 95% are singletons; the top ten hold 6.8%. These data belong to a study of blood T cell repertoires in COVID-19. The chain combines TRBV5-4 with TRBJ1-2; D is undetermined. Input material: peripheral blood. The TCR originated in a woman in her twenties or thirties with COVID-19, enrolled during active disease. The CDR3 bases are TGTGCCAGCAGTGGTTGGCAGGCCTATGGCTACACCTTC. Its protein product is CASSGWQAYGYTF.